The rows below give T cell receptor beta chains drawn from one sample of a study of control samples from healthy donors and cancer patients. Sequenced by immunoSEQ multiplex PCR; TCRdb stores in-frame clones only, minus some. The table has about 410,000 clones, roughly 90% seen once; the top ten hold more than 6%. The sample comprised PBMCs. All receptors derive from a man aged 35 to 55 with head and neck cancer. Both conserved end residues are part of each CDR3. The D gene is left open where the match is weak. Size tells how often a clone was seen (once, few, many) or the class of an expanded clone, and some rows leave it out.

>TRBV6-5|-|-|TRBJ1-4
TGTGCCAGCAGGAGGATATCGGCTTTTAATGAAAAACTGTTTTTT
CASRRISAFNEKLFF
>TRBV28|-|-|TRBJ1-5
TGTGCCAGCAGCTTTAACGAGGGCGTCCCAGCGGGTAGCAATCAGCCCCAGCATTTT
CASSFNEGVPAGSNQPQHF
>TRBV5-3|TRBD2|-|TRBJ2-5
TGTGCCAGAAGCTTGATCAGGGCTAGCGGGAGGGGAGGGCAAGAGACCCAGTACTTC
CARSLIRASGRGGQETQYF
>TRBV19|-|-|TRBJ2-7
TGTGCCAGTAGGTCTAGCGTCCGCTCCTACGAGCAGTACTTC
CASRSSVRSYEQYF
>TRBV5-4|-|-|TRBJ2-1
TGTGCCAGCAGCTTGTTTGCAGCGGCAAGCTCCTACAATGAGCAGTTCTTC
CASSLFAAASSYNEQFF
>TRBV11-1|-|-|TRBJ2-1
TGTGCCAGCAGCTTAGTGGCGGGCCCCTACAATGAGCAGTTCTTC
CASSLVAGPYNEQFF
>TRBV3-1/TRBV3-2|TRBD1|-|TRBJ2-2
TGTGCCAGCAGCCAAGTACTTCAGGGGGTCGTGGACACCGGGGAGCTGTTTTTT
CASSQVLQGVVDTGELFF
>TRBV9|-|-|TRBJ2-5
TGTGCCAGCAGCGTAGAATCATTTCAGACCCAGTACTTC
CASSVESFQTQYF
>TRBV7-2|-|few|TRBJ2-7
TGTGCCAGCAGCTTACCACAGAGCTACGAGCAGTACTTC
CASSLPQSYEQYF
>TRBV5-1|-|-|TRBJ2-3
TGCGCCAGCAGCTCCCGCACAGATACGCAGTATTTT
CASSSRTDTQYF
>TRBV6-5|TRBD1|-|TRBJ2-5
TGTGCCAGCAGTTACTTCGGACAGGCCCAAGAGACCCAGTACTTC
CASSYFGQAQETQYF
>TRBV6-4|TRBD1|-|TRBJ2-5
TGTGCCAGCAACCTACAGGGGGCGGGGGAGACCCAGTACTTC
CASNLQGAGETQYF
>TRBV9|TRBD1|-|TRBJ1-3
TGTGCCAGCAGCGTAGCTGGACAGGGGGCTGGAAACACCATATATTTT
CASSVAGQGAGNTIYF
>TRBV7-9|TRBD1|-|TRBJ2-7
TGTGCCAGCAGCCACCCCCCCGGGACAGGGGGCTCCTACGAGCAGTACTTC
CASSHPPGTGGSYEQYF
>TRBV2|-|-|TRBJ2-3
TGTGCCAGCGGGGGGGCCAGGACAGATACGCAGTATTTT
CASGGARTDTQYF